The T cell receptor (beta chain) described here comes from a study of T cell clones after liver transplantation. Study-wide background: Pre-transplant mixed lymphocyte reactions yielded third-party-reactive TCRbeta sequences as comparators for graft-donor-reactive sequences.

Study outcomes and limitations: Compared with third party-reactive sequences, donor-reactive ones declined more, independent of withdrawal success. Migration into the graft, not deletion, may explain lost graft donor-reactive T cells.

With regard to this clone: Its antigen is not identified.

The CDR3 is made up of 17 amino acids. The V gene lost 4 bases and the J gene lost 5 bases, with 21 bases spanning the gap. Germline V gene sequence: CDR1 LNHDA, CDR2 SQIVND (reference sequence). Sequenced by immunoSEQ multiplex PCR; TCRdb stores in-frame clones only, minus some. The sample lists fewer than 70,000 clones; around 75% were seen once. The sample here was CD4+ T cells from blood, taken before liver transplant. The chain recombines TRBV19 with TRBJ1-5; D perhaps matches TRBD1 (6 bases). This TCR was sampled from a human donor who received a liver transplant. CDR3 nucleotides: TGTGCCAGTAGTAGAGGGGACATGGGACATCCCCATCAGCCCCAGCATTTT. Its protein is CASSRGDMGHPHQPQHF.